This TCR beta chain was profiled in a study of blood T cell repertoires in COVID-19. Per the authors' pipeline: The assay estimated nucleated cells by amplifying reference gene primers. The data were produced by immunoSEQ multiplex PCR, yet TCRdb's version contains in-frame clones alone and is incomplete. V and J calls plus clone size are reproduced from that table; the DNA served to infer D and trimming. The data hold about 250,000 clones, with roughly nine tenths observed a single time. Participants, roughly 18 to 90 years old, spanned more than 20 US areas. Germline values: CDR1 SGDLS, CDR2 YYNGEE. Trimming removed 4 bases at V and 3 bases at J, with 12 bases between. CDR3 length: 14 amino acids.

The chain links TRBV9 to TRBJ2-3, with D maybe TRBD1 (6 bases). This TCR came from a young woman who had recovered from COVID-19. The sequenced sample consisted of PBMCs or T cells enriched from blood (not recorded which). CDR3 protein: CASSLRGSTDTQYF. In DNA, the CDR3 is TGTGCCAGCAGCCTGAGGGGGTCGACAGATACGCAGTATTTT.